This TCR beta chain was identified in a study of blood T cell repertoires in COVID-19. Looking at the study overall: PBMCs, B-cell-depleted T cells, or T cells were the source of the cDNA or gDNA that made up the material.

Germline CDR1 reads MNHNS; CDR2 reads SASEGT. V dropped 0 bases and J dropped 4 bases, with 7 bases sitting between them. The CDR3 loop spans 15 amino acids. Profiled with immunoSEQ multiplex PCR; TCRdb holds only in-frame clones, not every one. The sample has tens of thousands of clones, about 89% seen once; the top ten hold 25% to 35%. The sequenced sample consisted of peripheral blood. V usage is TRBV6-1 and J usage is TRBJ2-6, with TRBD2 as a possible D gene (5 bases). The sequence derives from a human donor in a cohort sampled during active COVID-19. In nucleotides, the CDR3 is TGTGCCAGCAGTGAAGCCGGAGGAGGGGCCAACGTCCTGACTTTC. This gives the protein CASSEAGGGANVLTF.